Shown below are 28 T cell receptor beta chains from a single sample sequenced in a study of blood T cell repertoires in COVID-19. Libraries were prepared by immunoSEQ multiplex PCR; TCRdb keeps only in-frame clonotypes and omits some of them. Of about 370,000 clones listed, 70% to 90% are singletons. The sample consisted of peripheral blood. The receptors here all came from a woman in her twenties or thirties with COVID-19, enrolled during active disease.

The chain recombines TRBV7-2 with TRBJ2-7, with D possibly being TRBD1 (5 bases). This CDR3 is built from 17 residues. Germline CDR1 SGHTA, CDR2 FQGNSA. V lost 4 bases and J lost 5, with 24 bases in between. The CDR3 DNA reads TGTGCCAGCAGCTCGATGTGGGCCCAGGGCCTCCTGAACGAGCAGTACTTC. Its protein product is CASSSMWAQGLLNEQYF.

The V and J genes are TRBV20-1 and TRBJ1-4; D gene ambiguous. Germline V gene sequence: CDR1 DFQATT, CDR2 SNEGSKA (reference sequence). The length of the CDR3 is 11 residues. CDR3 sequence reads: CRAATNEKLFF. The CDR3 DNA is TGCAGGGCAGCAACTAATGAAAAACTGTTTTTT.

The chain carries TRBV28 and TRBJ2-2, with 7 positions matching TRBD1. The CDR3 contains 14 residues. In germline, CDR1 is MDHEN, CDR2 SYDVKM. V lost 7 bases to trimming and J lost 4 bases; unmatched junction nucleotides: 6. Here the CDR3 reads CASKRTGGTGELFF. In DNA form, the CDR3 reads TGTGCCAGCAAAAGGACAGGCGGCACCGGGGAGCTGTTTTTT.

The chain recombines TRBV21-1 with TRBJ2-5; the table's D call, TRBD1, has no DNA check behind it. TRBV21-1 is noted as a pseudogene. The CDR3 is 12 residues long. The CDR3 spells CASSNREETQYF. In DNA form, the CDR3 reads TGTGCCAGCAGCAACAGGGAAGAGACCCAGTACTTC.

The genes are TRBV27 and TRBJ1-5; 9 bases match TRBD1. V shed 7 bases, J shed 2 bases, and the junction held 6 bases outside the gene matches. CDR1 is MNHEY and CDR2 is SMNVEV in the germline V gene (reference sequence). This CDR3 is built from 15 residues. The CDR3 bases are TGTGCCAGCATCACAGGGGGCCAGGGCAATCAGCCCCAGCATTTT. This translates into CASITGGQGNQPQHF.

In its sample, this clone was seen once. The CDR3 reads CASSLVRTGGDYGYTF. In DNA, the CDR3 is TGTGCCAGCAGCTTAGTGAGGACAGGGGGGGACTATGGCTACACCTTC. This chain uses TRBV7-8 with TRBJ1-2; the match to TRBD1 covers 10 bases. The germline V gene encodes CDR1 SGHVS and CDR2 FQNEAQ. Trimming at V came to 1 base and at J to 3 bases, leaving 5 bases not matched to a gene. CDR3 length equals 16 residues.

The rearrangement joins TRBV19 to TRBJ2-2; a weak D match, TRBD2 (5 bases). Germline V gene lookup returns CDR1 LNHDA and CDR2 SQIVND (reference sequence). The CDR3 runs to 14 residues. Trimming removed 6 bases at V and 6 bases at J, with 14 bases between. This CDR3 is CASSWTGEAGELFF. In DNA form, the CDR3 reads TGTGCCAGTAGCTGGACTGGCGAGGCCGGGGAGCTGTTTTTT.

The chain joins TRBV4-2 to TRBJ1-6; 8 bases map to TRBD1. Germline lookup yields CDR1 LGHNA and CDR2 YNFKEQ. The length of the CDR3 is 15 residues. The V gene end was trimmed by 4 bases and the J gene end by 8 bases; junction bases not matched to a gene: 7. The CDR3 loop reads CASSRSGTGDSPLHF. In DNA form, the CDR3 reads TGTGCCAGCAGCCGCTCAGGGACAGGTGATTCACCCCTCCACTTT.

CDR3 loop: CASSLFASGEETQYF. CDR3 in DNA: TGCGCCAGCAGCTTGTTTGCTAGCGGGGAAGAGACCCAGTACTTC. The chain carries TRBV5-1 and TRBJ2-5; 9 bases are shared with TRBD2. With 1 base clipped from V and 3 bases from J, the junction kept 4 bases outside the gene matches. This CDR3 is 15 amino acids long. Per the germline V gene, CDR1 is SGHRS and CDR2 is YFSETQ.

The chain combines TRBV5-4 with TRBJ2-2; D perhaps matches TRBD2 (6 bases). This CDR3 region has 13 residues. Germline V gene data show CDR1 as SGHNT and CDR2 as YYREEE (reference sequence). Trimming removed 2 bases at V and 7 bases at J, with 9 bases between. The CDR3 is CASSFGGFGELFF. The CDR3 nucleotides read TGTGCCAGCAGCTTCGGGGGTTTCGGGGAGCTGTTTTTT.

This chain links TRBV4-3 with TRBJ2-5; TRBD1 is a possible D gene (6 bases). The length of the CDR3 is 19 residues. Germline loops: CDR1 LGHNA, CDR2 YSLEER. Trimming removed 4 bases at V and 1 base at J, with 25 bases between. This CDR3 is CASSPKLRTGHGGQETQYF. As DNA, the CDR3 is TGCGCCAGCAGCCCAAAGTTGCGAACGGGACATGGAGGCCAAGAGACCCAGTACTTC.

V usage is TRBV18 and J usage is TRBJ2-3; D not resolved. The CDR3 length is 12 residues. The V gene's germline CDR1 is KGHSH and CDR2 LQKENI. Trimming stripped 5 bases from V and 1 base from J, with 4 bases between. CDR3 nucleotide sequence: TGTGCCAGCTCATCGGGCACAGATACGCAGTATTTT. It yields the protein CASSSGTDTQYF.

The V gene is TRBV6-5, the J gene TRBJ2-2, with 8 bases identical to TRBD2. The CDR3 contains 16 residues. V shed 1 base and J 4 bases; nucleotides not matched to a gene: 5. Germline CDR1 is MNHEY and CDR2 is SVGAGI. CDR3 region: CASSYWSGGPTGELFF. CDR3 bases: TGTGCCAGCAGTTACTGGTCGGGAGGGCCCACCGGGGAGCTGTTTTTT.

The chain links TRBV6-5 to TRBJ1-5; D gene ambiguous. The ends were cut back, 6 bases at V and 5 bases at J, with 14 bases in the middle. Germline-derived CDR1 and CDR2 are MNHEY and SVGAGI. There are 14 residues in the CDR3. CDR3 nucleotide sequence: TGTGCCAGCAGCACCTCGGGAAGCCATCAGCCCCAGCATTTT. It is translated as CASSTSGSHQPQHF.

The chain has TRBV7-2 and TRBJ2-1, with 9 bases identical to TRBD2. The length of the CDR3 is 15 residues. V trimming: 1 base; J trimming: 2 bases; junction bases outside the gene matches: 0. Germline CDR1 SGHTA, CDR2 FQGNSA. The CDR3 coding sequence is TGTGCCAGCAGCTTAGGCGGGGGGGCCTACAATGAGCAGTTCTTC. Amino acid sequence: CASSLGGGAYNEQFF.

The chain joins TRBV3-1 (or the pseudogene TRBV3-2) to TRBJ2-7, with 7 bases identical to TRBD2. Germline CDR1 reads LGHDT; CDR2 reads YNNKEL (reference sequence). V dropped 4 bases and J dropped 0; count of bases not matched to a gene: 6. The CDR3 has 15 residues. The CDR3 spells CASSPGLPSSYEQYF. CDR3 coding DNA: TGTGCCAGCAGCCCGGGACTACCTTCCTCCTACGAGCAGTACTTC.

The rearrangement uses TRBV24-1 and TRBJ2-5; D is unresolved. The CDR3 runs 15 residues. Looked up from germline, CDR1 is KGHDR and CDR2 is SFDVKD. The V and J ends lost 6 bases and 0 bases respectively, with 13 bases between them. CDR3 region: CATSSSIDYQETQYF. The CDR3 DNA follows: TGTGCCACCAGTAGTTCAATAGACTACCAAGAGACCCAGTACTTC.

The rearrangement links TRBV28 to TRBJ2-1; 12 positions agree with TRBD2. The CDR3 has 17 residues. Germline CDR1 is MDHEN and CDR2 is SYDVKM. V dropped 5 bases and J dropped 4; count of bases not matched to a gene: 9. For the CDR3, the DNA is TGTGCCAGCAGTCCCCGATGGACTAGCGGGGTTTACAATGAGCAGTTCTTC. The encoded protein is CASSPRWTSGVYNEQFF.

The chain links TRBV6-6 to TRBJ2-1, with D perhaps matching TRBD2 (6 bases). The CDR3 loop spans 13 amino acids. Germline V gives CDR1 MNHNY, CDR2 SVGAGI (reference sequence). Trimming removed 5 bases at V and 9 bases at J, with 14 bases between. Written as DNA, the CDR3 is TGTGCCAGCAGTCCCGAGGGGACTCGTGAGCAGTTCTTC. Protein sequence: CASSPEGTREQFF.

The chain carries TRBV24-1 and TRBJ2-3; D is perhaps TRBD2 (7 bases). CDR1 KGHDR and CDR2 SFDVKD come from the germline V gene. Trimming shortened V by 4 bases and J by 7 bases, and 20 bases separated the two germline ends. This CDR3 has 16 residues. The CDR3 reads CATSEPRGREKYTQYF. Here the CDR3 DNA reads TGTGCCACCAGTGAGCCACGGGGGCGGGAGAAGTATACGCAGTATTTT.

The chain uses TRBV12-3 or TRBV12-4 and TRBJ2-1; D is undetermined. The CDR3 is made up of 13 amino acids. V was clipped by 6 bases and J by 10 bases, with 16 bases between them. The CDR3 loop is CASRVREKWEQFF. In DNA, the CDR3 is TGTGCCAGCAGGGTAAGAGAGAAATGGGAGCAGTTCTTC.

This clone was counted only a few times. The chain has TRBV7-9 and TRBJ1-2, with a weak D call TRBD1 (6 bases). The CDR3 contains 12 residues. CDR1 and CDR2 from the germline V gene are SEHNR and FQNEAQ (reference sequence). With 5 bases removed from V and 7 bases from J, the gap between germline ends came to 11 bases. CDR3: CASSRGGGGYTF. The CDR3 DNA reads TGTGCCAGCAGCAGGGGGGGAGGTGGCTACACCTTC.

A few counts support this clone. V is TRBV28 and J is TRBJ1-5, with TRBD1 matching 8 bases. Germline CDR1 is MDHEN and CDR2 is SYDVKM. Losses at the gene ends were 4 bases for V and 3 bases for J; bases not matched to a gene: 2. This CDR3 has 14 residues. This CDR3 reads CASSSTGDNQPQHF. For the CDR3, the DNA is TGTGCCAGCAGTTCGACAGGGGACAATCAGCCCCAGCATTTT.

This chain uses TRBV7-9 with TRBJ2-3, with TRBD1 matching 8 bases. The CDR3 has 17 amino acids. Germline V gene lookup returns CDR1 SEHNR and CDR2 FQNEAQ (reference sequence). V was pared by 5 bases and J by 5 bases, with 15 bases of the junction left unmatched. The CDR3 loop is CASSLPVVARGRDTQYF. For the CDR3, the DNA is TGTGCCAGCAGCCTCCCTGTGGTAGCCAGGGGGCGAGATACGCAGTATTTT. Filled out from reference TRBV7-9 and TRBJ2-3, the complete variable domain reads DTGVSQNPRHKITKRGQNVTFRCDPISEHNRLYWYRQTLGQGPEFLTYFQNEAQLEKSRLLSDRFSAERPKGSFSTLEIQRTEQGDSAMYLCASSLPVVARGRDTQYFGPGTRLTVL.

V gene TRBV6-2 or TRBV6-3 combines with J gene TRBJ2-7; D is perhaps TRBD1 (5 bases). Germline V gene data show CDR1 as MNHEY and CDR2 as SVGEGT. Between the trimmed V and J ends, which lost 6 bases and 0 bases, there was a span of 9 bases. CDR3 length equals 13 residues. The CDR3 sequence: CASSRQSSYEQYV. DNA for the CDR3: TGTGCCAGCAGCCGACAGAGCTCCTACGAGCAGTACGTC.

The chain couples TRBV7-6 to TRBJ2-5, with 8 positions matching TRBD2. CDR1 and CDR2 (germline): SGHVS, FNYEAQ. The length of the CDR3 is 16 residues. With 4 bases clipped from V and 2 bases from J, the junction kept 9 bases outside the gene matches. The CDR3 sequence is CASSSNAGREQETQYF. Written as DNA, the CDR3 is TGTGCCAGCAGCTCCAACGCCGGGAGGGAGCAAGAGACCCAGTACTTC. The full variable domain, rest sourced from reference TRBV7-6 and TRBJ2-5, is GAGVSQSPRYKVTKRGQDVALRCDPISGHVSLYWYRQALGQGPEFLTYFNYEAQQDKSGLPNDRFSAERPEGSISTLTIQRTEQRDSAMYRCASSSNAGREQETQYFGPGTRLLVL.

The rearrangement uses TRBV7-8 and TRBJ2-2; D is possibly TRBD1 (5 bases). Trimming shortened V by 4 bases and J by 4 bases, and 10 bases separated the two germline ends. The CDR3 totals 14 residues. Germline assignment: CDR1 SGHVS and CDR2 FQNEAQ. The CDR3 is CASSSRVITGELFF. The CDR3 DNA reads TGTGCCAGCAGCTCCAGGGTTATCACCGGGGAGCTGTTTTTT.

The chain recombines TRBV28 with TRBJ1-6; 11 bases line up with TRBD1. Germline V gene sequence: CDR1 MDHEN, CDR2 SYDVKM. CDR3 length: 14 residues. J lost 8 bases, V lost 6 bases, and 3 bases had no gene match. The CDR3 DNA reads as TGTGCCAGCAGGGGACAGGGGGGTCATTCACCCCTCCACTTT. Its translation: CASRGQGGHSPLHF.